The 8 T cell receptor beta chains in this list originate from one sample, sequenced in a study of T-cell memory formation after mild COVID-19. MiXCR, run by TCRdb on the 5' RACE reads, gives a single entry per CDR3 protein. The sample has fewer than 450,000 distinct CDR3 sequences, 24% seen once. The sequenced sample consisted of PBMCs or a T cell subset sorted from them (not recorded which). These receptors came from an adult woman who had mild COVID-19 (a few samples of this study predate the infection). Cell type and time point are not known.

The V gene is TRBV19, the J gene TRBJ2-1; 12 nucleotides agree with TRBD2. Trimming took 1 base from V and 0 from J; bases not matched to a gene: 7. This CDR3 is built from 19 residues. The germline gives CDR1 LNHDA, CDR2 SQIVND (reference sequence). For the CDR3, the DNA is TGTGCCAGTAGTATAGGGCTAGCGGGAGGGTACCGCTCCTACAATGAGCAGTTCTTC. Its translation is CASSIGLAGGYRSYNEQFF.

The gene calls are TRBV20-1 and TRBJ2-3; TRBD1 agrees at 10 bases. Trimming at V came to 6 bases and at J to 2 bases, leaving 14 bases not matched to a gene. The CDR3 is 17 residues long. From germline, CDR1 is DFQATT and CDR2 SNEGSKA (reference sequence). The CDR3 here is CSATGTGVSDFTDTQYF. The CDR3 DNA is TGCAGTGCGACCGGGACAGGGGTTTCTGACTTCACAGATACGCAGTATTTT.

The chain combines TRBV9 with TRBJ2-7; 9 bases line up with TRBD1. This CDR3 has 15 amino acids. V trimming: 3 bases; J trimming: 1 base; junction bases outside the gene matches: 5. Germline loops: CDR1 SGDLS, CDR2 YYNGEE. As DNA, the CDR3 is TGTGCCAGCAGCGGCGGGACAGGGCCATCCTACGAGCAGTACTTC. Translation: CASSGGTGPSYEQYF.

Many counts were recorded for this clonotype. V is TRBV24-1 and J is TRBJ2-3, with 9 nucleotides matching TRBD2. Germline V CDR1 and CDR2: KGHDR, SFDVKD. The length of the CDR3 is 16 residues. Trimming removed 4 bases from V and 1 base from J; junction bases left unmatched: 5. The CDR3 coding sequence is TGTGCCACCAGTGACTATAGCGGGGGCCGCACAGATACGCAGTATTTT. Protein sequence: CATSDYSGGRTDTQYF.

This sequence joins TRBV5-1 and TRBJ2-3; D remains ambiguous. The CDR3 sequence is 13 residues long. V gave up 0 bases and J gave up 2 bases, with 4 bases separating them. In germline, CDR1 is SGHRS, CDR2 YFSETQ. For the CDR3, the DNA is TGCGCCAGCAGCTTGGAGCCCACAGATACGCAGTATTTT. It encodes CASSLEPTDTQYF.

In DNA, the CDR3 is TGTGCCAGCAGTCCCCGCCAGGACGACTATGGCTACACCTTC. Its translation: CASSPRQDDYGYTF. The genes are TRBV12-3 or TRBV12-4 and TRBJ1-2; D gene uncertain. The ends were cut back, 5 bases at V and 3 bases at J, with 13 bases in the middle. The CDR3 is 14 residues long.

The chain joins TRBV27 to TRBJ2-1; unclear D gene. Germline-derived CDR1 and CDR2 are MNHEY and SMNVEV (reference sequence). V gave up 3 bases and J gave up 2 bases, with 8 bases separating them. The CDR3 is 14 residues long. CDR3 sequence reads: CASSFQFAYNEQFF. In DNA form, the CDR3 reads TGTGCCAGCAGTTTCCAGTTTGCCTACAATGAGCAGTTCTTC.

The chain is built from TRBV6-5 and TRBJ2-1; 10 bases agree with TRBD2. Trimming took 4 bases from V and 0 from J; bases not matched to a gene: 15. The CDR3 loop spans 20 amino acids. The germline CDR1 and CDR2 sequences are MNHEY and SVGAGI. DNA for the CDR3: TGTGCCAGCAGTTTTTCCTATACTTATAGCGGGGGGAGCTCCTACAATGAGCAGTTCTTC. It translates to CASSFSYTYSGGSSYNEQFF.